This entry features one T cell receptor (beta chain) sequence. This entry belongs to a study of T cell changes during pregnancy in multiple sclerosis. Here immunoSEQ multiplex PCR was the method, and the copy in TCRdb shows in-frame clones only, minus some. The repertoire consists of over 65,000 clones, with under 95% occurring once and the leading ten covering 1.5% to 2%. This TCR came from a female donor in good health, enrolled as a control in a pregnancy study. The material was peripheral blood, obtained in the first trimester of pregnancy.

The CDR3 nucleotides read TGCGCCAGCAGCCCAAGCTCCGGGGAAACCTACGAGCAGTACTTC. Amino acid sequence: CASSPSSGETYEQYF. The chain uses TRBV4-3 and TRBJ2-7, with a tentative D call TRBD2 (5 bases). The germline V gene has CDR1 LGHNA and CDR2 YSLEER. V lost 4 bases and J lost 2, with 15 bases in between. CDR3 length: 15 residues.